The table lists the clone carrying this T cell receptor (beta chain) with a count of one. This record belongs to a study of blood T cell repertoires in COVID-19. Across the study: Samples came from the United States, Italy and Spain, spanning acute and convalescent COVID-19.

The CDR3 loop spans 13 amino acids. Trimming at V came to 6 bases and at J to 5 bases, leaving 6 bases not matched to a gene. Source study methods: Reference gene primer amplification in the assay estimated nucleated cell counts. Repertoires were generated with immunoSEQ multiplex PCR, while TCRdb's copy carries only in-frame clones and drops some. The DNA gave D and trimming, while V, J and clone size come from that table. This table holds about 200,000 clones, around 83% found once. The material sequenced was peripheral blood. The J gene is TRBJ1-1, the V gene TRBV12-3 or TRBV12-4; 7 bases agree with TRBD1. The receptor was isolated from a woman of 80 years or more with acute or convalescent COVID-19. CDR3: CASRTGFWTEAFF. The CDR3, as DNA: TGTGCCAGCAGGACAGGGTTTTGGACTGAAGCTTTCTTT.